This is a list of T cell receptor beta chains from one sample in a study of response to subunit inactivated influenza vaccine. TCRdb ran MiXCR on the RT-PCR reads and lists one entry per CDR3 protein. Seen here are under 550,000 distinct CDR3 sequences, roughly 7.9% observed once, and the top ten hold under 15%. Sequencing used PBMCs from blood, obtained roughly 24 months after vaccination. These receptors all stem from a man between 45 and 75 years old who received an inactivated influenza vaccine. Each CDR3 is given with its conserved first and last residue. The D gene is left open where the match is weak. Some rows have no size entry. The others give once, few or many, or a class for an expanded clone.

v_gene: TRBV3-1; j_gene: TRBJ2-3; abundance: few; d_gene: -; CDR3nt: TGTGCCAGCAGCCAAGACAGGGACCCCTTAGTAGATACGCAGTATTTT; CDR3aa: CASSQDRDPLVDTQYF
v_gene: TRBV7-9; j_gene: TRBJ2-3; abundance: few; d_gene: -; CDR3nt: TGTGCCAGCAGCTTAGACCGGACATACACAGATACGCAGTATTTT; CDR3aa: CASSLDRTYTDTQYF
v_gene: TRBV28; j_gene: TRBJ2-3; abundance: few; d_gene: TRBD2; CDR3nt: TGTGCCAGCAGTTTGGCGGCTAGCGGGCGGGATACGCAGTATTTT; CDR3aa: CASSLAASGRDTQYF
v_gene: TRBV20-1; j_gene: TRBJ1-6; abundance: few; d_gene: -; CDR3nt: TGCAGTGCTAGAGATCCCCGGAATCAGGATTCACCCCTCCACTTT; CDR3aa: CSARDPRNQDSPLHF
v_gene: TRBV10-3; j_gene: TRBJ2-1; abundance: few; d_gene: TRBD1; CDR3nt: TGTGCCACTAGTCCGGGACAGGTATTCAATGAGCAGTTCTTC; CDR3aa: CATSPGQVFNEQFF
v_gene: TRBV10-3; j_gene: TRBJ2-1; abundance: many; d_gene: TRBD2; CDR3nt: TGTGCCATCAACGGGGGGAGGAATGAGCAGTTCTTC; CDR3aa: CAINGGRNEQFF
v_gene: TRBV6-5; j_gene: TRBJ2-7; abundance: -; d_gene: TRBD1; CDR3nt: TGTGCCAGCAGTTACTCCAGGACAGGGTCCAACGAGCAGTACTTC; CDR3aa: CASSYSRTGSNEQYF
v_gene: TRBV20-1; j_gene: TRBJ2-3; abundance: few; d_gene: TRBD2; CDR3nt: TGCAGTGCTAGGCGGGAGGGGGCTACGCAGTATTTT; CDR3aa: CSARREGATQYF
v_gene: TRBV7-2; j_gene: TRBJ2-1; abundance: -; d_gene: TRBD2; CDR3nt: TGTGCCAGCAGCTTGCATGGCGGGAGGGTTTACAATGAGCAGTTCTTC; CDR3aa: CASSLHGGRVYNEQFF
v_gene: TRBV6-1; j_gene: TRBJ2-7; abundance: few; d_gene: -; CDR3nt: TGTGCCAGCACTCTCGACGGCATAACAGGGCCCGGCGGGCAGTACTTC; CDR3aa: CASTLDGITGPGGQYF
v_gene: TRBV5-6; j_gene: TRBJ1-2; abundance: few; d_gene: TRBD1; CDR3nt: TGTGCCAGCAGCCGTAGGGACAGGCCGAACTATGGCTACACCTTC; CDR3aa: CASSRRDRPNYGYTF
v_gene: TRBV29-1; j_gene: TRBJ2-7; abundance: -; d_gene: TRBD1; CDR3nt: TGCAGCGTCCGCGGGACAGGGGGAAGCCACGAGCAGTACTTC; CDR3aa: CSVRGTGGSHEQYF
v_gene: TRBV3-1; j_gene: TRBJ2-1; abundance: -; d_gene: TRBD1; CDR3nt: TGTGCCACCTCCCAACAGGTCCCCGGGACAGGGGTGGTTAATGAGCAGTTCTTC; CDR3aa: CATSQQVPGTGVVNEQFF
v_gene: TRBV12-3/TRBV12-4; j_gene: TRBJ1-6; abundance: -; d_gene: -; CDR3nt: TGTGCCAGCAGTTTAGGTGGGGGGAGCTCACCCCTCCACTTT; CDR3aa: CASSLGGGSSPLHF
v_gene: TRBV24-1; j_gene: TRBJ2-2; abundance: -; d_gene: TRBD1; CDR3nt: TGTGCCACCAGGGACAGGGCCACCGGGGAGCTGTTTTTT; CDR3aa: CATRDRATGELFF
v_gene: TRBV11-2; j_gene: TRBJ1-1; abundance: few; d_gene: -; CDR3nt: TGTGCCAGCAGCTTACGAAGCTGGGACACTGAAGCTTTCTTT; CDR3aa: CASSLRSWDTEAFF
v_gene: TRBV20-1; j_gene: TRBJ2-1; abundance: few; d_gene: -; CDR3nt: TGCAGTGCTAGGTTTGGGTCCCTATACAATGAGCAGTTCTTC; CDR3aa: CSARFGSLYNEQFF
v_gene: TRBV6-1; j_gene: TRBJ1-5; abundance: many; d_gene: -; CDR3nt: TGTGCCAGCAGTGAGGGTGCTGTCACGAGCTGGGAGGGAATATATAGCAATCAGCCCCAGCATTTT; CDR3aa: CASSEGAVTSWEGIYSNQPQHF
v_gene: TRBV18; j_gene: TRBJ2-1; abundance: few; d_gene: -; CDR3nt: TGTGCCAGCTCACCACCGGGACTTCCAGTTACGTTGTCGTTCTTC; CDR3aa: CASSPPGLPVTLSFF
v_gene: TRBV3-1; j_gene: TRBJ2-7; abundance: few; d_gene: -; CDR3nt: TGTGCCAGCGGGGATATCTACGAGCAGTACTTC; CDR3aa: CASGDIYEQYF
v_gene: TRBV3-1; j_gene: TRBJ2-3; abundance: few; d_gene: -; CDR3nt: TGTGCCAGCAGCCCCAGCGGCAGGGATAAAGATACGCAGTATTTT; CDR3aa: CASSPSGRDKDTQYF
v_gene: TRBV24-1; j_gene: TRBJ2-3; abundance: -; d_gene: TRBD2; CDR3nt: TGTGCCACCAGTCGGACAGTTGGCGGCGGGAGGGCCAGGACAGATACGCAGTATTTT; CDR3aa: CATSRTVGGGRARTDTQYF
v_gene: TRBV28; j_gene: TRBJ2-7; abundance: -; d_gene: TRBD1; CDR3nt: TGTGCCAGCCGAGACAGGGATAGCGAGCAGTACTTC; CDR3aa: CASRDRDSEQYF
v_gene: TRBV20-1; j_gene: TRBJ2-1; abundance: many; d_gene: -; CDR3nt: TGCAGTGCTAGCCTCGACTCCTACAATGAGCAGTTCTTC; CDR3aa: CSASLDSYNEQFF
v_gene: TRBV6-2/TRBV6-3; j_gene: TRBJ2-5; abundance: many; d_gene: -; CDR3nt: TGTGCCAGCAGTTACTCCAGAAAAGAGACCCAGTACTTC; CDR3aa: CASSYSRKETQYF
v_gene: TRBV20-1; j_gene: TRBJ2-2; abundance: -; d_gene: TRBD2; CDR3nt: TGCAGTGCTAGAAGGACTAGCGGGAGAGTCGGGGAGCTGTTTTTT; CDR3aa: CSARRTSGRVGELFF
v_gene: TRBV20-1; j_gene: TRBJ2-7; abundance: few; d_gene: -; CDR3nt: TGCAGTGCTAGTGTTGCTGAGCGCGAGCAGTACTTC; CDR3aa: CSASVAEREQYF
v_gene: TRBV4-3; j_gene: TRBJ2-7; abundance: many; d_gene: -; CDR3nt: TGCGCCAGCAGCCAAGGTTGGGGGCAGGCTTACGAGCAGTACTTC; CDR3aa: CASSQGWGQAYEQYF
v_gene: TRBV27; j_gene: TRBJ2-7; abundance: -; d_gene: -; CDR3nt: TGTGCCAGCAGTTTAGGGGGGGCGCCAGCCTCCTACGAGCAGTACTTC; CDR3aa: CASSLGGAPASYEQYF